The 26 T cell receptor beta chains given below trace back to one sample, sequenced in a study of shared clonotypes between healthy human individuals. Positively selected for CCR7, the CD45RO-negative cells used as naive CD8 cells excluded terminally differentiated effector memory CD45RA+ cells. Assay used: immunoSEQ multiplex PCR; TCRdb lists only in-frame clones, some missing. The sample has nearly 2 million clones, about 95% seen once. Specimen: naive CD8+ T cells sorted from blood. These receptors all come from a young man in good health.

This sequence joins TRBV7-8 and TRBJ2-3, with 7 bases identical to TRBD2. The CDR3 sequence is 17 residues long. Germline assignment: CDR1 SGHVS and CDR2 FQNEAQ. V lost 6 bases, J lost 1 base, and 13 bases stayed unmatched. CDR3 in DNA: TGTGCCAGCAGTGGGCCTAGCGGCTCTTCGGGCACAGATACGCAGTATTTT. Translation: CASSGPSGSSGTDTQYF.

The chain recombines TRBV4-1 with TRBJ2-7; no firm D call. With 2 bases removed from V and 4 bases from J, the gap between germline ends came to 12 bases. The V gene's germline CDR1 is MGHRA and CDR2 YSYEKL. The CDR3 covers 14 residues. CDR3 loop: CASSQSLPGYEQYF. The CDR3, as DNA: TGCGCCAGCAGCCAAAGTTTACCGGGTTACGAGCAGTACTTC.

V usage is TRBV11-2 and J usage is TRBJ1-1, with D tentatively TRBD1 (6 bases). With 4 bases removed from V and 7 bases from J, the gap between germline ends came to 16 bases. CDR1 and CDR2 from the germline V gene are SGHAT and FQNNGV. The CDR3 spans 14 residues. CDR3 DNA sequence: TGTGCCAGCAGCTCGGAACAGGGTGGGAGTGAAGCTTTCTTT. Encoded protein: CASSSEQGGSEAFF.

The rearrangement joins TRBV6-4 to TRBJ1-2; weak D call: TRBD1 (5 bases). Trimming shortened V by 3 bases and J by 5 bases, and 13 bases separated the two germline ends. Germline CDR1 MRHNA, CDR2 SNTAGT. This CDR3 region has 14 residues. CDR3 sequence reads: CASSEVASGYGYTF. As DNA, the CDR3 is TGTGCCAGCAGTGAAGTAGCGTCAGGGTATGGCTACACCTTC.

The chain recombines TRBV5-1 with TRBJ1-4; perhaps TRBD1 as D (5 bases). Germline CDR1 is SGHRS and CDR2 is YFSETQ. V was clipped by 4 bases and J by 0 bases, with 16 bases between them. The CDR3 extends over 17 amino acids. This chain's CDR3 is CASSPTVIVATNEKLFF. The CDR3 DNA follows: TGCGCCAGCAGCCCGACAGTTATCGTTGCAACTAATGAAAAACTGTTTTTT.

The CDR3 DNA reads TGTGCCAGCAGTTCCAACGCAGCAGCCTATGGCTACACCTTC. Residues: CASSSNAAAYGYTF. The chain recombines TRBV25-1 with TRBJ1-2; no clear D. There are 14 residues in the CDR3. The germline CDR1 and CDR2 sequences are MGHDK and SYGVNS. V lost 5 bases and J lost 4, with 14 bases in between.

The chain's CDR3 is CASSFVAGEAFF. Written as DNA, the CDR3 is TGTGCCAGCAGCTTCGTGGCGGGGGAAGCTTTCTTT. V and J are TRBV5-8 and TRBJ1-1, with unresolved D. The CDR3 runs 12 residues. Trimming cost V 2 bases and J 8 bases, with 10 bases left between them. CDR1 and CDR2 from the germline V gene are SGHTS and YDEGEE.

This chain connects TRBV27 to TRBJ2-7, with 9 positions matching TRBD2. CDR3 length: 14 residues. CDR1 and CDR2 from the germline V gene are MNHEY and SMNVEV (reference sequence). V lost 6 bases to trimming and J lost 2 bases; unmatched junction nucleotides: 5. The CDR3 region has the DNA TGTGCCAGCAGGCCTAGCGGGACCCCCTACGAGCAGTACTTC. This gives the protein CASRPSGTPYEQYF.

The chain recombines TRBV7-8 with TRBJ1-1; 7 nucleotides line up with TRBD1. CDR3 length: 14 amino acids. Losses at the gene ends were 5 bases for V and 5 bases for J; bases not matched to a gene: 8. Germline CDR1 is SGHVS and CDR2 is FQNEAQ. The CDR3 sequence is CASSHRGGVTEAFF. CDR3 DNA: TGTGCCAGCAGCCACAGGGGTGGGGTGACTGAAGCTTTCTTT. The full variable domain, rest sourced from reference TRBV7-8 and TRBJ1-1, is GAGVSQSPRYKVAKRGQDVALRCDPISGHVSLFWYQQALGQGPEFLTYFQNEAQLDKSGLPSDRFFAERPEGSVSTLKIQRTQQEDSAVYLCASSHRGGVTEAFFGQGTRLTVV.

The chain links TRBV5-6 to TRBJ2-5; D perhaps matches TRBD1 (6 bases). The CDR3 consists of 14 residues. CDR1 SGHDT and CDR2 YYEEEE come from the germline V gene. Trimming stripped 6 bases from V and 5 bases from J, with 17 bases between. CDR3 nucleotides: TGTGCCAGCACCCACGGTGGGGGCACGGAGACCCAGTACTTC. Translated, it gives CASTHGGGTETQYF.

The V call is TRBV6-1, the J call TRBJ1-1; 10 bases are a match to TRBD1. The CDR3 extends over 17 amino acids. V was clipped by 4 bases and J by 5 bases; unmatched bases: 13. CDR1 and CDR2 from the germline V gene are MNHNS and SASEGT. Written as DNA, the CDR3 is TGTGCCAGCAGTGGAATGGGACAGGGGTTTGGGAAGACTGAAGCTTTCTTT. This gives the protein CASSGMGQGFGKTEAFF.

A few counts support this clone. The same CDR3 can be traced to other DNA sequences in this sample. The rearrangement links TRBV13 to TRBJ2-5; no clear D gene. CDR1 is PRHDT, CDR2 FYEKMQ, per germline (reference sequence). CDR3 length equals 12 residues. Deletions cut 1 base from V and 5 bases from J, with 5 bases between. CDR3 in DNA: TGTGCCAGCAGCTTAGAGGGTGAGACCCAGTACTTC. It is translated as CASSLEGETQYF.

About this clone itself: Other DNA sequences in this specimen translate into the identical CDR3. V is TRBV5-4 and J is TRBJ2-7; TRBD2 matches 9 bases. With V trimmed by 3 bases and J by 1 base, 2 bases remained unmatched. CDR1 is SGHNT and CDR2 is YYREEE in the germline V gene (reference sequence). This CDR3 has 14 amino acids. The DNA of the CDR3 is TGTGCCAGCAGCTCCGGACTAGCGTCCTACGAGCAGTACTTC. Its translation: CASSSGLASYEQYF.

The chain employs TRBV6-6 and TRBJ1-1; D ambiguous. V was clipped by 1 base and J by 2 bases, with 8 bases between them. This CDR3 spans 14 amino acids. Germline CDR1 reads MNHNY; CDR2 reads SVGAGI (reference sequence). The CDR3 region has the DNA TGTGCCAGCAGTTACTACGGGCTCAACACTGAAGCTTTCTTT. As protein: CASSYYGLNTEAFF.

In the case of this clone: A much bigger clone sits one base away, suggesting this may be a read error. The chain is built from TRBV9 and TRBJ2-3, with unresolved D. V lost 3 bases, J lost 6 bases, and 5 bases lay in between. Germline lookup yields CDR1 SGDLS and CDR2 YYNGEE. The CDR3 covers 11 residues. Here the CDR3 reads CASSEGDTQYF. The CDR3 region has the DNA TGTGCCAGCAGCGAAGGGGATACGCAGTATTTT.

V gene TRBV27 combines with J gene TRBJ2-2, with D perhaps TRBD1 (6 bases). The CDR3 runs 13 residues. Looked up from germline, CDR1 is MNHEY and CDR2 is SMNVEV (reference sequence). Trimming shortened V by 10 bases and J by 3 bases, and 12 bases separated the two germline ends. CDR3 DNA: TGTGCCACCAAGGACAGCTACACCGGGGAGCTGTTTTTT. Its protein is CATKDSYTGELFF.

The rearrangement joins TRBV6-1 to TRBJ1-5; D is uncertain. V dropped 6 bases and J dropped 3 bases, with 15 bases sitting between them. This CDR3 region has 15 residues. CDR1 is MNHNS and CDR2 is SASEGT in the germline V gene. This CDR3 is CASRVRATTNQPQHF. CDR3 coding DNA: TGTGCCAGCAGGGTTAGGGCCACAACCAATCAGCCCCAGCATTTT.

The chain has TRBV29-1 and TRBJ2-3, with 12 nucleotides matching TRBD2. Germline V gene lookup returns CDR1 SQVTM and CDR2 ANQGSEA. Losses at the gene ends were 6 bases for V and 2 bases for J; bases not matched to a gene: 6. The length of the CDR3 is 15 residues. The CDR3 loop is CSVDGLAGYTDTQYF. In DNA, the CDR3 is TGCAGCGTGGACGGACTAGCGGGGTACACAGATACGCAGTATTTT.

The chain combines TRBV11-2 with TRBJ2-2; D call uncertain. The V and J ends lost 7 bases and 1 base respectively, with 7 bases between them. CDR3 length: 13 amino acids. The germline V gene has CDR1 SGHAT and CDR2 FQNNGV. This CDR3 is CASIQVNTGELFF. The CDR3 region has the DNA TGTGCCAGCATTCAGGTGAACACCGGGGAGCTGTTTTTT.

V is TRBV6-1 and J is TRBJ2-5; TRBD1 aligns across 9 bases. The CDR3 has 14 residues. Trimming took 4 bases from V and 5 from J; bases not matched to a gene: 5. CDR1 is MNHNS, CDR2 SASEGT, per germline. The chain's CDR3 is CASSVTGGMETQYF. The CDR3 DNA reads TGTGCCAGCAGTGTTACAGGGGGCATGGAGACCCAGTACTTC.

Concerning this clone: At one boundary the junction diverges from the germline segment, which might be a read error. The V gene is TRBV7-7, the J gene TRBJ1-1; D uncertain. Per the germline V gene, CDR1 is SSHAT and CDR2 is FNYEAQ (reference sequence). The CDR3 is 11 amino acids. The CDR3 loop reads CASSSGREAFF. As DNA, the CDR3 is TGTGCTAGCAGCTCGGGGAGGGAAGCTTTCTTT.

This chain uses TRBV5-6 with TRBJ2-7, with 11 nucleotides matching TRBD2. Germline loops: CDR1 SGHDT, CDR2 YYEEEE. With V trimmed by 7 bases and J by 3 bases, 18 bases remained unmatched. This CDR3 has 18 residues. As DNA, the CDR3 is TGTGCCAGCCGGCCGGGACTAGCGGTTAGAGAGGCTGACTACGAGCAGTACTTC. Its protein is CASRPGLAVREADYEQYF.

The rearrangement uses TRBV14 and TRBJ1-1; no firm D call. Per germline, CDR1 SGHDN and CDR2 FVKESK. V was pared by 1 base and J by 1 base, with 10 bases between. CDR3 size: 15 residues. This CDR3 reads CASSQALEGNTEAFF. In DNA form, the CDR3 reads TGTGCCAGCAGCCAAGCCCTGGAGGGGAACACTGAAGCTTTCTTT.

J is TRBJ2-5 and V is TRBV7-9; no firm D call. This CDR3 contains 16 residues. From germline, CDR1 is SEHNR and CDR2 FQNEAQ (reference sequence). V was clipped by 3 bases and J by 5 bases, with 19 bases between them. The CDR3: CASSFLRGRFEETQYF. The CDR3 DNA sequence: TGTGCCAGCAGCTTCCTAAGAGGACGCTTTGAGGAGACCCAGTACTTC.

V is TRBV29-1 and J is TRBJ2-1, with 10 bases aligning to TRBD2. The CDR3 is made up of 13 amino acids. CDR1 and CDR2 (germline): SQVTM, ANQGSEA. V shed 7 bases, J shed 3 bases, and the junction held 3 bases outside the gene matches. The CDR3 DNA reads TGCAGCGGACTAGCGGGTGGCTACAATGAGCAGTTCTTC. It codes for CSGLAGGYNEQFF.

On this clone itself: The sample carries other DNA sequences with the same CDR3. The V call is TRBV18, the J call TRBJ2-1, with D tentatively TRBD2 (6 bases). Germline CDR1 KGHSH, CDR2 LQKENI. The CDR3 extends over 12 amino acids. V was shortened by 2 bases and J by 9 bases, with 8 bases between the two germline ends. The CDR3 sequence is CASSPGGVEQFF. CDR3 bases: TGTGCCAGCTCACCAGGAGGGGTTGAGCAGTTCTTC.